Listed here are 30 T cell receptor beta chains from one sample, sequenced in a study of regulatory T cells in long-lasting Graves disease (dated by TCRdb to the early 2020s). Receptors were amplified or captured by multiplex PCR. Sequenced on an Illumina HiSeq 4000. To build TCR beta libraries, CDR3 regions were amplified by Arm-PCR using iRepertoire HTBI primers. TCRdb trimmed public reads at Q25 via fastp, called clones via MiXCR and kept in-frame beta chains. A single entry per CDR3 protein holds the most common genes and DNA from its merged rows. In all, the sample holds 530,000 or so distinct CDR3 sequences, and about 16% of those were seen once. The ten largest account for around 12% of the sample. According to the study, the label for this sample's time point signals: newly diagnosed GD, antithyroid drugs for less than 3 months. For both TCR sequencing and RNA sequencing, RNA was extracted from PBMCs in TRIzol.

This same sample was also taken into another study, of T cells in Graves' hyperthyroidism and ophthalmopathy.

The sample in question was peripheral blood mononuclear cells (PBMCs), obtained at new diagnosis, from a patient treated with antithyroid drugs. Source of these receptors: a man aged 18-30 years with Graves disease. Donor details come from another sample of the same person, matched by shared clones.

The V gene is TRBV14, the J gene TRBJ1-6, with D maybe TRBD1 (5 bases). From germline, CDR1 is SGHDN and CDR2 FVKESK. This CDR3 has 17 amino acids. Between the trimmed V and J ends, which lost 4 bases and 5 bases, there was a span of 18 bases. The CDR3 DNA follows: TGTGCCAGCAGCCGATTCCCGACGGCCAGGGATAATTCACCCCTCCACTTT. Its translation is CASSRFPTARDNSPLHF.

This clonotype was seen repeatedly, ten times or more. This CDR3 reads CASSLGLAGFSYNEQFF. For the CDR3, the DNA is TGTGCCAGCAGCTTAGGGCTAGCGGGGTTCTCCTACAATGAGCAGTTCTTC. The V and J genes are TRBV11-2 and TRBJ2-1; 9 bases line up with TRBD2. Looked up from germline, CDR1 is SGHAT and CDR2 is FQNNGV. This CDR3 has 17 amino acids. V lost 1 base to trimming and J lost 0 bases; unmatched junction nucleotides: 4.

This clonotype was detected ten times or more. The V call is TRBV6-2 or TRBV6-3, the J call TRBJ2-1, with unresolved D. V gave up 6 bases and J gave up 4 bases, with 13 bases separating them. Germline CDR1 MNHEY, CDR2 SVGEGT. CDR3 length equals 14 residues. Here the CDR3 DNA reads TGTGCCAGCAGCTACAGAGACCCGTACAATGAGCAGTTCTTC. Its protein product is CASSYRDPYNEQFF.

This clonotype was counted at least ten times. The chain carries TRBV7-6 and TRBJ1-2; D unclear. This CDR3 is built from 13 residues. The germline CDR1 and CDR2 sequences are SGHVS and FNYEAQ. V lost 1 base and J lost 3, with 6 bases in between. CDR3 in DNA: TGTGCCAGCAGCTTAGAACAAGACTATGGCTACACCTTC. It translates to CASSLEQDYGYTF.

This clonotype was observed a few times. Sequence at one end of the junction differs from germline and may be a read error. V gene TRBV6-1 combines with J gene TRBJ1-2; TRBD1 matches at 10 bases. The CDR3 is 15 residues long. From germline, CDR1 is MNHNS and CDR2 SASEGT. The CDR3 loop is CASTERTGGHYGYTF. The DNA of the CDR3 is TGTGCCAGCACTGAACGGACAGGGGGGCACTATGGCTACACCTTC.

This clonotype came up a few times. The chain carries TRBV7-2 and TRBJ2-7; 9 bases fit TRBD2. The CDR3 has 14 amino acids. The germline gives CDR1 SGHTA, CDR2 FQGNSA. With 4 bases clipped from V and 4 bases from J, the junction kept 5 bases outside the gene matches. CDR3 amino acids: CASSSLSGGYEQYF. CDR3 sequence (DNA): TGTGCCAGCAGCTCCCTTAGCGGGGGATACGAGCAGTACTTC.

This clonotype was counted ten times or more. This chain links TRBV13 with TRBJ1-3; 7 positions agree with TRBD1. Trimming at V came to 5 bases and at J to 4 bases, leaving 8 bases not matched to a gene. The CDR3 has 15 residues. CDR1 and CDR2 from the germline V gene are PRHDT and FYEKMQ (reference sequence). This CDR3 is CASSPGQRSGNTIYF. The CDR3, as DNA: TGTGCCAGCAGCCCGGGACAGAGGTCCGGAAACACCATATATTTT.

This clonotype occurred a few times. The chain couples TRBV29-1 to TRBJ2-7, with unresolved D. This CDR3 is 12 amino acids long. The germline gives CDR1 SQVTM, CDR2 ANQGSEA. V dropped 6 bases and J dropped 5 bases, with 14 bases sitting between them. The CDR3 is CSVSTASDEQYF. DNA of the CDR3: TGCAGCGTGTCGACGGCTTCCGACGAGCAGTACTTC.

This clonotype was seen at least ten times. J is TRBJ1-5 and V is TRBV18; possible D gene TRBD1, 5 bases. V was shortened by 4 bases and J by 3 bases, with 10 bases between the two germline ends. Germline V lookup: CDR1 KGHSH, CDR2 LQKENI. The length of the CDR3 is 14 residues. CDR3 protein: CASSQRDANQPQHF. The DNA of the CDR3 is TGTGCCAGCTCACAACGGGACGCCAATCAGCCCCAGCATTTT.

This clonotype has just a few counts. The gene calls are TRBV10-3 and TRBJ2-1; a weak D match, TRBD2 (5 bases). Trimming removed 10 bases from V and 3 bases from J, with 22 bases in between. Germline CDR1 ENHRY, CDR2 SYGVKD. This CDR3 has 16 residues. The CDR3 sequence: CATSSKRGSDYNEQFF. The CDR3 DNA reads TGTGCCACCTCCTCTAAGCGAGGGAGTGACTACAATGAGCAGTTCTTC.

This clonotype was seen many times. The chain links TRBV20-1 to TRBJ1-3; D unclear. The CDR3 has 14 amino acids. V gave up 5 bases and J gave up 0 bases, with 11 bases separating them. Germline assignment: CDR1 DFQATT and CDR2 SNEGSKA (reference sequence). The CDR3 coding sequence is TGCAGTGCTTCTGACGCCCGCTCTGGAAACACCATATATTTT. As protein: CSASDARSGNTIYF.

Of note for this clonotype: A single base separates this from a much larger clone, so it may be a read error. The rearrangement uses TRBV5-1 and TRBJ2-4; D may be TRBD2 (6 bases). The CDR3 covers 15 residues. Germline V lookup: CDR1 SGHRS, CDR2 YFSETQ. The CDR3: CVSSLGGTAKNIQYF. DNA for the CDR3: TGCGTCAGCAGCTTGGGGGGTACGGCCAAAAACATTCAGTACTTC.

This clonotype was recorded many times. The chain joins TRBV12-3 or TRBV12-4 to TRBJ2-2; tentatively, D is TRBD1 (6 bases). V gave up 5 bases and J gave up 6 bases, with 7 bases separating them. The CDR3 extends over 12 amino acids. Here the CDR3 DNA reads TGTGCCAGCAGTCGGACAGCCGGGGAGCTGTTTTTT. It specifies CASSRTAGELFF.

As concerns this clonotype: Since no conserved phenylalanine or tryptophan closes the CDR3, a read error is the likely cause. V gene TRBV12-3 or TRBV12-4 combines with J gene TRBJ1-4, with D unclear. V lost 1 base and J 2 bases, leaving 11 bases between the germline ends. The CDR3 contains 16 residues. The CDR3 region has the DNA TGTGCCAGCAGTTTAGAAATGAGACGGACTAATGAAAAACTGTTTTCT. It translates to CASSLEMRRTNEKLFS.

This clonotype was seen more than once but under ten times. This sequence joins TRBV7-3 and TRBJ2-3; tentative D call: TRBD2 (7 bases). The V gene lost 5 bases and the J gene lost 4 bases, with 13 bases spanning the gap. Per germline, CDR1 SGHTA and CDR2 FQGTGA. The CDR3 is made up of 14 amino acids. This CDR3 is CASSRRGGPDTQYF. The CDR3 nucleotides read TGTGCCAGCAGCCGTAGGGGGGGACCAGATACGCAGTATTTT.

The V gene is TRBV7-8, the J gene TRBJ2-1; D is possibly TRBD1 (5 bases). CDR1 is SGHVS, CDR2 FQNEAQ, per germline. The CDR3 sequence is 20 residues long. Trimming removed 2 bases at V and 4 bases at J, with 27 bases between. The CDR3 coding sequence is TGTGCCAGCAGCTTACACAGGACCATCGTCCGCTCTCAAACATACAATGAGCAGTTCTTC. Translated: CASSLHRTIVRSQTYNEQFF.

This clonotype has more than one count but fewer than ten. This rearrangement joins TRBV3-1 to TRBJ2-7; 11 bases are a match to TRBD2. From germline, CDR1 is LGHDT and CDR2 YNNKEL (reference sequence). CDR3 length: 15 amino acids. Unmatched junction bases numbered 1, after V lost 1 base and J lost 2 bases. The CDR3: CASSQGGLAAYEQYF. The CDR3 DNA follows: TGTGCCAGCAGCCAAGGGGGACTAGCGGCCTACGAGCAGTACTTC.

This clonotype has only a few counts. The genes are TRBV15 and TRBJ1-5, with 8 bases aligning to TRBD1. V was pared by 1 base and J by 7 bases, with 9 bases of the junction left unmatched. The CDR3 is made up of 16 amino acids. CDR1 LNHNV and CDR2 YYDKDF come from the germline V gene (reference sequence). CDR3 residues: CATSRALTGVGQPQHF. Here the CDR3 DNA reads TGTGCCACCAGCAGAGCCCTGACAGGGGTCGGCCAGCCCCAGCATTTT.

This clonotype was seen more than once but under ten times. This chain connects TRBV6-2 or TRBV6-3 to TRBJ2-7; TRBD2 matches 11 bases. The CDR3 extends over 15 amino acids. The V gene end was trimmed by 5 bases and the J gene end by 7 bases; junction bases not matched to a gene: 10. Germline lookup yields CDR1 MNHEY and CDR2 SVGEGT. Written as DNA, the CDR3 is TGTGCCAGCAGTCTTAGCGGGGGGGGTTCAACAGAGCAGTACTTC. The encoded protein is CASSLSGGGSTEQYF.

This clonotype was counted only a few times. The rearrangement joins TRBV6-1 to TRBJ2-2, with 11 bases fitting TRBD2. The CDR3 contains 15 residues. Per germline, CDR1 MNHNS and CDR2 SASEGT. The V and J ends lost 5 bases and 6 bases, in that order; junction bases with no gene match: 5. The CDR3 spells CASSMLAGGPGELFF. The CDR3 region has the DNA TGTGCCAGCAGTATGCTAGCGGGAGGCCCCGGGGAGCTGTTTTTT.

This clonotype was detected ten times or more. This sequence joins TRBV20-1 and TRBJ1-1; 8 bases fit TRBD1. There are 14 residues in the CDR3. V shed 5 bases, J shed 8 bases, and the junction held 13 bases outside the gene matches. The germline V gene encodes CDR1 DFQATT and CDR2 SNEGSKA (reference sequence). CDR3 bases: TGCAGTGCTTTCATCCCATCGGGACAGGTGGAAGCTTTCTTT. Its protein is CSAFIPSGQVEAFF.

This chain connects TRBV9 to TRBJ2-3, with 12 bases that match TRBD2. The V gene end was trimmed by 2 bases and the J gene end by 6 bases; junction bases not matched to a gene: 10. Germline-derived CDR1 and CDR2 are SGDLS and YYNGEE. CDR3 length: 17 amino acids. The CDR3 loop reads CASSVGELAGGGDTQYF. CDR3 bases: TGTGCCAGCAGCGTCGGGGAACTAGCGGGAGGCGGGGATACGCAGTATTTT. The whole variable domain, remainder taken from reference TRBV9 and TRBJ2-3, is DSGVTQTPKHLITATGQRVTLRCSPRSGDLSVYWYQQSLDQGLQFLIQYYNGEERAKGNILERFSAQQFPDLHSELNLSSLELGDSALYFCASSVGELAGGGDTQYFGPGTRLTVL.

The chain's CDR3 is CASTRIGNEQFF. CDR3 sequence (DNA): TGTGCCAGCACCCGGATAGGAAATGAGCAGTTCTTC. The chain is built from TRBV2 and TRBJ2-1; D not certain. Trimming removed 7 bases from V and 7 bases from J, with 11 bases in between. Germline V CDR1 and CDR2: SNHLY, FYNNEI. The length of the CDR3 is 12 residues. Based on the CDR3 plus reference TRBV2 and TRBJ2-1, the full variable domain is EPEVTQTPSHQVTQMGQEVILRCVPISNHLYFYWYRQILGQKVEFLVSFYNNEISEKSEIFDDQFSVERPDGSNFTLKIRSTKLEDSAMYFCASTRIGNEQFFGPGTRLTVL.

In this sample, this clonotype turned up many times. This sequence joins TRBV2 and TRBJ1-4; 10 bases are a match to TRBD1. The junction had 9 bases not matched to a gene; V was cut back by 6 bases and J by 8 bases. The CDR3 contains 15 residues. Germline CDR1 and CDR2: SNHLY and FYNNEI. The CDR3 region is CASSNPGQGLEKLFF. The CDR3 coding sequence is TGTGCCAGCAGCAACCCGGGACAGGGGCTCGAAAAACTGTTTTTT.

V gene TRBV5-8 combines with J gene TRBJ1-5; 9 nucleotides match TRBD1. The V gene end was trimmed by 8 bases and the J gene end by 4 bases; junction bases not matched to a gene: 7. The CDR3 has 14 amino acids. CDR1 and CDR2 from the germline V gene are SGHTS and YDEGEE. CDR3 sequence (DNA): TGTGCCAGTACAACCGGGACAGGGAATCAGCCCCAGCATTTT. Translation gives CASTTGTGNQPQHF.

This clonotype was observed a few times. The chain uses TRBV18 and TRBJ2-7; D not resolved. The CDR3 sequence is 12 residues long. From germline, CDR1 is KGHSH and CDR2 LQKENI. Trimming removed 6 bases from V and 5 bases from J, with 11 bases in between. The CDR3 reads CASSPLADEQYF. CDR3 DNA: TGTGCCAGCTCCCCGCTGGCGGACGAGCAGTACTTC.

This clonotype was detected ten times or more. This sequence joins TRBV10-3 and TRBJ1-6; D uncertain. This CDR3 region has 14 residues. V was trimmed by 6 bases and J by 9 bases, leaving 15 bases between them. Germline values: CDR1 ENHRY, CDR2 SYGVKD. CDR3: CAISKGWFFSPLHF. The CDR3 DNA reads TGTGCCATCAGCAAGGGATGGTTCTTTTCACCCCTCCACTTT.

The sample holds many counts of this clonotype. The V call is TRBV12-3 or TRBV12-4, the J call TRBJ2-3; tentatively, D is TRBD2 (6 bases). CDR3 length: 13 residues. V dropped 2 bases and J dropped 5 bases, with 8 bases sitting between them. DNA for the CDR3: TGTGCCAGCAGTTTATTAGCGGTAGATACGCAGTATTTT. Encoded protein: CASSLLAVDTQYF.

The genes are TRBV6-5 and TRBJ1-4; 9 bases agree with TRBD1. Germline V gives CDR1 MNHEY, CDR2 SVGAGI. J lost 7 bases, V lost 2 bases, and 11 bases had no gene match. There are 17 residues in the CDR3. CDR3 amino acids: CASSYINSGTGIEKLFF. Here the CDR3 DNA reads TGTGCCAGCAGTTACATAAATTCCGGGACAGGGATTGAAAAACTGTTTTTT.

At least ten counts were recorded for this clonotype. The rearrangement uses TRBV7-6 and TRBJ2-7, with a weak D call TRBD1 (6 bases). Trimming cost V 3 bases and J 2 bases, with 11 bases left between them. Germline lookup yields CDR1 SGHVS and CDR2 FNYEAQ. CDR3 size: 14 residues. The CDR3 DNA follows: TGTGCCAGCAGCTTGTCGGCAGGGGCCTACGAGCAGTACTTC. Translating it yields CASSLSAGAYEQYF.